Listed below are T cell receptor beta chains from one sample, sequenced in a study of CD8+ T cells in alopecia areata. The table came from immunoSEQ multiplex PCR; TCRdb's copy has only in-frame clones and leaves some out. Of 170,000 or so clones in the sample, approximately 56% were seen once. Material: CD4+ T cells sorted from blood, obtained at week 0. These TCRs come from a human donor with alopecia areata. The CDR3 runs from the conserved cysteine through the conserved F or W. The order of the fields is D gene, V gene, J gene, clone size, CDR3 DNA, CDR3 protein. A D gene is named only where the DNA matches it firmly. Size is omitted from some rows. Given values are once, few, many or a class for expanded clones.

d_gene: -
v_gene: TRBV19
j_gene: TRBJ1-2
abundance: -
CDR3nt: TGTGCCAGTAGTGCCCCTGGACGGTATTTCTATGGCTACACCTTC
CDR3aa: CASSAPGRYFYGYTF

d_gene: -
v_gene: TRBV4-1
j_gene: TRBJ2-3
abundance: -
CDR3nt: TGCGCCAGCAGTCCTCTGGACCCAGATACGCAGTATTTT
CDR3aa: CASSPLDPDTQYF

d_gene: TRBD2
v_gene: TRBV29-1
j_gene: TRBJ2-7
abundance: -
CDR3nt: TGCAGCGTGACAGGCGGGAGGGTACCGGGCGAGCAGTACTTC
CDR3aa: CSVTGGRVPGEQYF

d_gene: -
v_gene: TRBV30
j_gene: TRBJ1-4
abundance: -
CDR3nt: TGTGCCTGCCTGGAGGATGAAAAACTGTTTTTT
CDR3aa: CACLEDEKLFF

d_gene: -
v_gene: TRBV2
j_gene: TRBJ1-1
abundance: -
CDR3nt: TGTGCCAGCATGCCGGGCACTGAAGCTTTCTTT
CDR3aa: CASMPGTEAFF

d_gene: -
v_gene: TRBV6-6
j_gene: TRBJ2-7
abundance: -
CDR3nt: TGTGCCAGCAGTTACCCGACAGGCGTCTCCTACGAGCAGTACTTC
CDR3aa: CASSYPTGVSYEQYF

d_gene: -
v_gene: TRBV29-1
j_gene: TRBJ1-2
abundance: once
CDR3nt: TGCAGCGTTGGACAGTTGAACTATGGCTACACCTTC
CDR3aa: CSVGQLNYGYTF

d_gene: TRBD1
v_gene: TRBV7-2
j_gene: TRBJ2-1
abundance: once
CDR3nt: TGTGCCAGCAGCCTTACAGGGGGGATTGGCAATGAGCAGTTCTTC
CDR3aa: CASSLTGGIGNEQFF

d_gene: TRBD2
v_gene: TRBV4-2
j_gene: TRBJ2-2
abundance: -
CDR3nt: TGTGCCAGCAGCCAAGATGGTCTAGCGGGGGTTGCCGGGGAGCTGTTTTTT
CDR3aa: CASSQDGLAGVAGELFF

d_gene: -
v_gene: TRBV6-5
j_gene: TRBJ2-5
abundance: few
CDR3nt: TGTGCCAGCAGTTACGGGCAGAGGGGCGAGACCCAGTACTTC
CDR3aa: CASSYGQRGETQYF

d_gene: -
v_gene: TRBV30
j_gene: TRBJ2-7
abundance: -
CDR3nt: TGTGCCTGGAGAGGCAGGGATAACGAGCAGTACTTC
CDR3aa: CAWRGRDNEQYF

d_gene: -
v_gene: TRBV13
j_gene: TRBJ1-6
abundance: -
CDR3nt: TGTGCCAGCAGCTTAGGACGGCCAAATTCACCCCTCCACTTT
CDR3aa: CASSLGRPNSPLHF

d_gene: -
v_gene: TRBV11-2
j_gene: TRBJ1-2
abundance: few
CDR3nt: TGTGCCAGCAGCTTAGGGCGGGATGGCTACACCTTC
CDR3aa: CASSLGRDGYTF

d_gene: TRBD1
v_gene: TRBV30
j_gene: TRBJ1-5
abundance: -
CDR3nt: TGTGCCTGGAGTGTAAGGCAGGGGGTTCGGCCCCAGCATTTT
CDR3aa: CAWSVRQGVRPQHF

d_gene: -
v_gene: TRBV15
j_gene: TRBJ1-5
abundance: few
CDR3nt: TGTGCCACCAGCAGAGACCCAGGGGTCCAGCATTTT
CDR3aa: CATSRDPGVQHF

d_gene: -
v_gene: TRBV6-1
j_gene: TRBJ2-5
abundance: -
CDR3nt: TGTGCCAGCGTTCGGACACACCGTAACCAAGAGACCCAGTACTTC
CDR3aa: CASVRTHRNQETQYF

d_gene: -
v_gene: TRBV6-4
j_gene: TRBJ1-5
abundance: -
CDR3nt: TGTGCCAGCAGTGATCAGGCTAGCAATCAGCCCCAGCATTTT
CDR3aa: CASSDQASNQPQHF

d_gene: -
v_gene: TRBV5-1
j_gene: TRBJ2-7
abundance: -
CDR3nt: TGCGCCAGCAGCACGGACAAGTCGTACTCCTACGAGCAGTACTTC
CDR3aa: CASSTDKSYSYEQYF

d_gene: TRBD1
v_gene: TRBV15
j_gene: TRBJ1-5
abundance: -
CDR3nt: TGTGCCACCCAGGACAGGGAGGAGGCGGGCAATCAGCCCCAGCATTTT
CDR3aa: CATQDREEAGNQPQHF

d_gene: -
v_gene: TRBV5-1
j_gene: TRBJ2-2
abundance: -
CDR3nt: TGCGCCAGCAGCGTCCGGGACCCATTATCGATTGAAGTGAACACCGGGGAGCTGTTTTTT
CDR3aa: CASSVRDPLSIEVNTGELFF

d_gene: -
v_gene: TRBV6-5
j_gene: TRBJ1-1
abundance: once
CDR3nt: TGTGCCAGCAGTTACTCGACGGGACACACTGAAGCTTTCTTT
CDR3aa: CASSYSTGHTEAFF

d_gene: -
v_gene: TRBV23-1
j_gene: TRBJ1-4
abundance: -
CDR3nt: TGCGCCAGCAGTCAATCGTCAGGTGAAAAACTGTTTTTT
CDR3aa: CASSQSSGEKLFF

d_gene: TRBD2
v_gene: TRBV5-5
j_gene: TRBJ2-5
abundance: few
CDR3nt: TGTGCCAGCAGACCCTTAGCGGGGGCCCAAGAGACCCAGTACTTC
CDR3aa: CASRPLAGAQETQYF

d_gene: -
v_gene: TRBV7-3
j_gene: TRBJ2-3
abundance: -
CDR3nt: TGTGCCAGCAGCTTAACTCCGGGACGGCCAGATACGCAGTATTTT
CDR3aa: CASSLTPGRPDTQYF

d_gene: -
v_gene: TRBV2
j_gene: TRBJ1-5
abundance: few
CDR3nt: TGTGCCAGCAGTGCGACAGCTACTCGCCAGCCCCAGCATTTT
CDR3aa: CASSATATRQPQHF

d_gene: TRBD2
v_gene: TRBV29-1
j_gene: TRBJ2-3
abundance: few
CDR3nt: TGCAGCGCGGCCAGTGGACTAGACACAGATACGCAGTATTTT
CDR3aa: CSAASGLDTDTQYF

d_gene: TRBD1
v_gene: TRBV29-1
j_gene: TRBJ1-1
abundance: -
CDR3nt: TGCAGCGTTTGGGGACAGGGAGGCACTGAAGCTTTCTTT
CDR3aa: CSVWGQGGTEAFF

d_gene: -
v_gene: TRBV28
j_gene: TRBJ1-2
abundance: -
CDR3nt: TGTGCCAGCAGTTTGCGGGCGGTCTATGGCTACACCTTC
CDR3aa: CASSLRAVYGYTF

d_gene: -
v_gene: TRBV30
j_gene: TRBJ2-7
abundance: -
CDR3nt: TGTGCCTGGACTCCAATACCGCCCTACGAGCAGTACTTC
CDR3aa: CAWTPIPPYEQYF

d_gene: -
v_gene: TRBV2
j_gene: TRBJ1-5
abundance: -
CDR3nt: TGTGCCAGCAGTGAACAGGGGACTAGCAATCAGCCCCAGCATTTT
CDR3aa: CASSEQGTSNQPQHF

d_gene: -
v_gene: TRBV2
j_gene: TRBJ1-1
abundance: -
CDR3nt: TGTGCCAGCAGTCCCGTGACAGGGAACACTGAAGCTTTCTTT
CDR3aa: CASSPVTGNTEAFF

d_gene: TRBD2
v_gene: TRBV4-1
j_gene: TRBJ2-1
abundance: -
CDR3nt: TGCGCCAGCAGTCCTTTCCTAGCGGGGAGCTACAATGAGCAGTTCTTC
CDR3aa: CASSPFLAGSYNEQFF

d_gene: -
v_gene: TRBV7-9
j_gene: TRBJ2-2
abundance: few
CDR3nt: TGTGCCAGCAGCCGACTCAGCCTGAACACCGGGGAGCTGTTTTTT
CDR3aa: CASSRLSLNTGELFF

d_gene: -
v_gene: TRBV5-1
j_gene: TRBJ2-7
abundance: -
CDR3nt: TGCGCCAGCAGCTTGGGTTTTGGGGGCCACGAGCAGTACTTC
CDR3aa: CASSLGFGGHEQYF

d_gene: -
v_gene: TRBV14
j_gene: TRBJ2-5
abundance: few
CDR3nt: TGTGCCAGCAGCCAAGCTTGGGAGACCCAGTACTTC
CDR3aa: CASSQAWETQYF

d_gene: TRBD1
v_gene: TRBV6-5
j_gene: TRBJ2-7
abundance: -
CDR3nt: TGTGCCAGCCTCCCGCGACAGGGGGCCTACGAGCAGTACTTC
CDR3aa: CASLPRQGAYEQYF

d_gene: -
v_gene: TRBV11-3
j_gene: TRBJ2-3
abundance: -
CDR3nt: TGTGCCAGCAGCTTAGATGGGACCCCAGATACGCAGTATTTT
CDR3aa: CASSLDGTPDTQYF

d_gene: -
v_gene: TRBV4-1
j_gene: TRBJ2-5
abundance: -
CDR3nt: TGCGCCAGCAGCCAAGGGGCAGGCGGTGGTGTGGAGACCCAGTACTTC
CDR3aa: CASSQGAGGGVETQYF

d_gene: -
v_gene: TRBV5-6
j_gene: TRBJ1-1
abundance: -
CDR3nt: TGTGCCAGCTCACCGAAGGGGGGGCAGGACACTGAAGCTTTCTTT
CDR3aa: CASSPKGGQDTEAFF

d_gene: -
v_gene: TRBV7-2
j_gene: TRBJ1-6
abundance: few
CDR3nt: TGTGCCAGCAGCCGCCGCGGCGCGTTTGTATATTCACCCCTCCACTTT
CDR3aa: CASSRRGAFVYSPLHF

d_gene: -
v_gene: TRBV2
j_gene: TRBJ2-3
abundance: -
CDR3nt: TGTGCCAGCAGTCAGGGTCAGGGGAACACAGATACGCAGTATTTT
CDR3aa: CASSQGQGNTDTQYF

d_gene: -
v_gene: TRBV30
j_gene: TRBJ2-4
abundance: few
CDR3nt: TGTGCCTGGAGTTCAGGGTCCAAAAACATTCAGTACTTC
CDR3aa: CAWSSGSKNIQYF

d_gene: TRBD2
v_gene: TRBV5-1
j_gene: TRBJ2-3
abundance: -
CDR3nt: TGCGCCAGCAGCTCCGGGACTAGTACAGATACGCAGTATTTT
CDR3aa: CASSSGTSTDTQYF

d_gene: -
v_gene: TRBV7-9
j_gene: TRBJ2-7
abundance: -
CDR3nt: TGTGCCAGCAGCTTGACCGTGCAGGGAGGTCGAAACGAGCAGTACTTC
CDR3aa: CASSLTVQGGRNEQYF

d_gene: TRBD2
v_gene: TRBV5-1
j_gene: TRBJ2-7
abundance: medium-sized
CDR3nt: TGCGCCAGCAGCTTGGATGGGCGGACTAGCGACGAGCAGTACTTC
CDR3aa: CASSLDGRTSDEQYF

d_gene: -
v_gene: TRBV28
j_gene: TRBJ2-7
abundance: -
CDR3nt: TGTGCCAGCGGGGTTTGGGAGCAGTACTTC
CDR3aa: CASGVWEQYF

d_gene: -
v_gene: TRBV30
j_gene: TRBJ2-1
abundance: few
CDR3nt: TGTGCCTGGAGAGCCGGCTCCAACAATGAGCAGTTCTTC
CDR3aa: CAWRAGSNNEQFF

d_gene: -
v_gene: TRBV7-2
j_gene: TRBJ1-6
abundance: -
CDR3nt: TGTGCCAGCAGCGCACAACGTTCACCCCTCCACTTT
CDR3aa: CASSAQRSPLHF

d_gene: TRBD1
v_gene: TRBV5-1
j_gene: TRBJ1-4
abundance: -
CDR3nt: TGCGCCAGCAGCATCGGGACAGGCCATGAAAAACTGTTTTTT
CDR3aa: CASSIGTGHEKLFF